Below are 23 T cell receptor beta chains sequenced from a single sample in a study of shared clonotypes between healthy human individuals. CD8 cells regarded as naive lacked CD45RO, were positively chosen for CCR7, and omitted terminally differentiated effector memory CD45RA+ cells. The data were produced by immunoSEQ multiplex PCR, yet TCRdb's version contains in-frame clones alone and is incomplete. The table lists under 1 million clones, 80% to 95% of them singletons. Sequenced input: naive CD8+ T cells sorted from blood. The receptors were gathered from a man aged 25-45 years in good health.

The CDR3 loop is CASSQAQGAREQYF. CDR3 sequence (DNA): TGCGCCAGCAGCCAGGCACAGGGGGCTAGGGAGCAGTACTTC. The V call is TRBV4-1, the J call TRBJ2-7; TRBD1 matches 9 bases. The germline gives CDR1 MGHRA, CDR2 YSYEKL. There are 14 residues in the CDR3. With V trimmed by 3 bases and J by 7 bases, 7 bases remained unmatched.

The rearrangement links TRBV2 to TRBJ2-1; 12 bases line up with TRBD2. Germline trimming cut 8 bases from V and 9 bases from J; bases unmatched to any gene: 11. CDR1 and CDR2 from the germline V gene are SNHLY and FYNNEI. The CDR3 spans 15 residues. CDR3 sequence: CASPRTSGNPSEQFF. CDR3 DNA sequence: TGTGCCAGCCCCCGGACTAGCGGGAACCCCAGTGAGCAGTTCTTC.

This clone showed up just a few times. This sequence joins TRBV27 and TRBJ2-2; TRBD1 matches 12 bases. The CDR3 has 16 amino acids. V was pared by 5 bases and J by 7 bases, with 8 bases of the junction left unmatched. Germline CDR1 is MNHEY and CDR2 is SMNVEV (reference sequence). For the CDR3, the DNA is TGTGCCAGCAGTACGTTCGGGACAGGGGGCTTCGGGGAGCTGTTTTTT. The encoded protein is CASSTFGTGGFGELFF.

This rearrangement joins TRBV30 to TRBJ2-2; 13 nucleotides match TRBD2. Trimming took 3 bases from V and 7 from J; bases not matched to a gene: 23. The length of the CDR3 is 21 residues. Germline assignment: CDR1 GTSNPN and CDR2 SVGIG (reference sequence). The CDR3 spells CAWSPAPGLAGRVLPFGELFF. CDR3 nucleotides: TGTGCCTGGAGCCCCGCCCCGGGACTAGCGGGGAGGGTCCTTCCTTTCGGGGAGCTGTTTTTT.

The chain links TRBV29-1 to TRBJ1-1, with 7 positions matching TRBD1. J gave up 1 base and V 6 bases, and 2 bases lay outside the gene matches. The CDR3 contains 12 residues. Germline V gene sequence: CDR1 SQVTM, CDR2 ANQGSEA. CDR3 nucleotides: TGCAGCGTCCGGACAGGGAACACTGAAGCTTTCTTT. This codes for CSVRTGNTEAFF.

The J gene is TRBJ2-7, the V gene TRBV6-5; TRBD2 matches at 10 bases. This CDR3 region has 15 residues. J gave up 3 bases and V 4 bases, and 6 bases lay outside the gene matches. The germline V gene encodes CDR1 MNHEY and CDR2 SVGAGI. The DNA of the CDR3 is TGTGCCAGCAGTTCCGCTAGCGGGAGAATCTACGAGCAGTACTTC. Its protein product is CASSSASGRIYEQYF.

A remark on this clone: Other DNA sequences in this specimen translate into the identical CDR3. The CDR3 DNA follows: TGTGCCAGCAGCAATACCTACGAGCAGTACTTC. Amino acids: CASSNTYEQYF. The rearrangement links TRBV27 to TRBJ2-7; D is uncertain. The length of the CDR3 is 11 residues. Looked up from germline, CDR1 is MNHEY and CDR2 is SMNVEV (reference sequence). Deletions cut 6 bases from V and 2 bases from J, with 5 bases between.

This sequence joins TRBV6-5 and TRBJ2-1; weak D call: TRBD1 (5 bases). The V gene's germline CDR1 is MNHEY and CDR2 SVGAGI. The CDR3 extends over 12 amino acids. Trimming cost V 2 bases and J 10 bases, with 9 bases left between them. The CDR3 loop is CASSYQSGEQFF. In nucleotides, the CDR3 is TGTGCCAGCAGTTACCAATCAGGGGAGCAGTTCTTC.

This chain links TRBV13 with TRBJ2-5, with D possibly being TRBD1 (6 bases). The CDR3 is 14 amino acids. Trimming removed 5 bases at V and 3 bases at J, with 13 bases between. Looked up from germline, CDR1 is PRHDT and CDR2 is FYEKMQ (reference sequence). CDR3 residues: CASSTTGWEETQYF. The CDR3 DNA reads TGTGCCAGCAGCACGACAGGATGGGAAGAGACCCAGTACTTC.

This chain links TRBV27 with TRBJ2-1, with D uncertain. CDR3 length: 14 residues. From germline, CDR1 is MNHEY and CDR2 SMNVEV (reference sequence). With 5 bases removed from V and 0 bases from J, the gap between germline ends came to 8 bases. CDR3 in amino acids: CASSLTNSYNEQFF. The CDR3 DNA reads as TGTGCCAGCAGTCTTACAAACTCCTACAATGAGCAGTTCTTC.

The rearrangement links TRBV5-1 to TRBJ2-1, with 11 nucleotides matching TRBD2. CDR3 length: 15 residues. Germline V gene data show CDR1 as SGHRS and CDR2 as YFSETQ. Trimming cost V 4 bases and J 4 bases; bases outside gene matches: 4. CDR3 nucleotide sequence: TGCGCCAGCAGCGAAGGGACTAGCGGATACAATGAGCAGTTCTTC. It specifies CASSEGTSGYNEQFF.

The genes are TRBV19 and TRBJ2-7; 7 bases agree with TRBD1. With V trimmed by 5 bases and J by 4 bases, 8 bases remained unmatched. Germline V gene sequence: CDR1 LNHDA, CDR2 SQIVND (reference sequence). This CDR3 contains 14 residues. Here the CDR3 DNA reads TGTGCCAGTAGTCCAGCGAAGGGGGCTTACGAGCAGTACTTC. Translation gives CASSPAKGAYEQYF.

About this clone itself: Other DNA sequences in this sample translate to the same CDR3. The chain combines TRBV6-5 with TRBJ2-1; D is ambiguous. The CDR3 length is 13 residues. V lost 2 bases and J 4 bases, leaving 6 bases between the germline ends. Germline values: CDR1 MNHEY, CDR2 SVGAGI. CDR3 region: CASSYGAYNEQFF. CDR3 nucleotide sequence: TGTGCCAGCAGTTACGGTGCATACAATGAGCAGTTCTTC.

The chain is built from TRBV7-9 and TRBJ2-7, with D possibly being TRBD2 (5 bases). In germline, CDR1 is SEHNR, CDR2 FQNEAQ (reference sequence). The CDR3 sequence is 14 residues long. The V end lost 0 bases, the J end lost 6 bases, and 12 bases lay between the germline ends. CDR3 coding DNA: TGTGCCAGCAGCTTAGCAAGAGAGGGCGGCGAGCAGTACTTC. Protein sequence: CASSLAREGGEQYF.

J is TRBJ2-7 and V is TRBV11-2; the D gene is possibly TRBD1 (5 bases). The CDR3 runs to 12 residues. Trimming left V 3 bases short and J 3 bases short, with 6 bases between. CDR1 is SGHAT, CDR2 FQNNGV, per germline. CDR3 DNA sequence: TGTGCCAGCAGCTTGGACAACTACGAGCAGTACTTC. Amino acids: CASSLDNYEQYF.

This clone appeared a single time. CDR3 region: CASSRKPTDTQYF. CDR3 DNA: TGTGCCAGCAGCCGAAAGCCCACAGATACGCAGTATTTT. V and J are TRBV11-2 and TRBJ2-3, with D hard to call. Germline V gene data show CDR1 as SGHAT and CDR2 as FQNNGV. The CDR3 runs 13 residues. Trimming left V 5 bases short and J 2 bases short, with 8 bases between.

The V call is TRBV30, the J call TRBJ2-3, with D perhaps being TRBD1 or TRBD2 (5 bases each). The germline V and J ends were trimmed by 6 bases and 0 bases, with 13 bases remaining between them. Per the germline V gene, CDR1 is GTSNPN and CDR2 is SVGIG (reference sequence). This CDR3 is built from 14 residues. In DNA, the CDR3 is TGTGCCTGCGAAAGGGACCACAGCACAGATACGCAGTATTTT. Translating gives CACERDHSTDTQYF.

This chain links TRBV7-8 with TRBJ2-2; D is unresolved. The CDR3 runs 15 residues. Germline assignment: CDR1 SGHVS and CDR2 FQNEAQ. Trimming left V 3 bases short and J 2 bases short, with 10 bases between. The CDR3, as DNA: TGTGCCAGCAGCTTTCCGGGTACTAACACCGGGGAGCTGTTTTTT. Its translation: CASSFPGTNTGELFF.

About this clone itself: The same CDR3 is also encoded by other DNA sequences in this sample. This chain joins TRBV9 and TRBJ2-1; 12 bases are a match to TRBD2. The CDR3 is 16 residues long. Germline CDR1 and CDR2: SGDLS and YYNGEE. With V trimmed by 0 bases and J by 3 bases, 1 base remained unmatched. The CDR3 sequence is CASSVGTSGIYNEQFF. The CDR3 coding sequence is TGTGCCAGCAGCGTAGGGACTAGCGGGATCTACAATGAGCAGTTCTTC.

CDR3 DNA sequence: TGTGCCAGCGCCATGGTCGGGGGAGGGAGCAACGATGAGCAGTTCTTC. Amino acids: CASAMVGGGSNDEQFF. The rearrangement links TRBV7-8 to TRBJ2-1; 7 bases match TRBD2. The V gene's germline CDR1 is SGHVS and CDR2 FQNEAQ. This CDR3 contains 16 residues. J lost 8 bases, V lost 8 bases, and 18 bases had no gene match.

This clone showed up just once. The chain links TRBV10-1 to TRBJ2-2; 9 bases map to TRBD2. This CDR3 has 16 amino acids. Germline loops: CDR1 WNHNN, CDR2 SYGVQD (reference sequence). V shed 3 bases and J 7 bases; nucleotides not matched to a gene: 9. In nucleotides, the CDR3 is TGCGCCAGCAGTGACCTGGGACTAGCAGGCGGCGGGGAGCTGTTTTTT. Residues: CASSDLGLAGGGELFF.

This chain uses TRBV6-5 with TRBJ2-1; 7 nucleotides agree with TRBD2. V gave up 7 bases and J gave up 6 bases; unmatched junction bases: 6. CDR1 MNHEY and CDR2 SVGAGI come from the germline V gene. The CDR3 loop spans 13 amino acids. The CDR3 coding sequence is TGTGCCAGCACGAGGACGGGGGGCAATGAGCAGTTCTTC. Translated: CASTRTGGNEQFF.

The CDR3 spells CASSPVDRVNTGELFF. For the CDR3, the DNA is TGTGCCAGCTCACCGGTTGACAGAGTGAACACCGGGGAGCTGTTTTTT. The chain uses TRBV18 and TRBJ2-2; D is perhaps TRBD1 (5 bases). The germline V gene encodes CDR1 KGHSH and CDR2 LQKENI. The germline V and J ends were trimmed by 3 bases and 1 base, with 12 bases remaining between them. The CDR3 loop spans 16 amino acids.